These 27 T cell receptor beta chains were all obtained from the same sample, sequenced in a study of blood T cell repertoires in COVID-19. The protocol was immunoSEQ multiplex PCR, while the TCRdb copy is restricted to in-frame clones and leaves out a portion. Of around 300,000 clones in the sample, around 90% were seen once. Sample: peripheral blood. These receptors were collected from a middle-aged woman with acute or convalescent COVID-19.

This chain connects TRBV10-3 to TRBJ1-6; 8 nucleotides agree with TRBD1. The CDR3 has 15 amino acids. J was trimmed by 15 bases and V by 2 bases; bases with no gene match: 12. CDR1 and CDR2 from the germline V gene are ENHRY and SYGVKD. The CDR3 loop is CAISEKRTGKKDLHF. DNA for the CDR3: TGTGCCATCAGTGAGAAGAGGACAGGGAAAAAAGACCTCCACTTT.

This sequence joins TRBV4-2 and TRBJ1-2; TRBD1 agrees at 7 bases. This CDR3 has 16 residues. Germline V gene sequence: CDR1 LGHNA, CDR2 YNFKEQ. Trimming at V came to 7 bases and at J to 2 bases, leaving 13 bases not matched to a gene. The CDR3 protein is CASTLEPGQLNYGYTF. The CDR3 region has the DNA TGTGCCAGCACCCTCGAACCGGGACAGTTAAACTATGGCTACACCTTC.

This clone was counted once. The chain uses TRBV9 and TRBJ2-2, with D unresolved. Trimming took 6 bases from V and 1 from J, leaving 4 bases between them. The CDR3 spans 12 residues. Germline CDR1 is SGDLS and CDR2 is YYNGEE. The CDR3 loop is CASTGNTGELFF. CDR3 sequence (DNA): TGTGCCAGCACCGGGAACACCGGGGAGCTGTTTTTT.

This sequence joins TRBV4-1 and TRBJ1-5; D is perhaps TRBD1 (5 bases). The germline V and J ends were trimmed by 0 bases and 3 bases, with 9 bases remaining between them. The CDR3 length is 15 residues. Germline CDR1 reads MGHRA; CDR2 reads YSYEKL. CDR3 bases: TGCGCCAGCAGCCAAGATGAACAGGACAATCAGCCCCAGCATTTT. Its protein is CASSQDEQDNQPQHF.

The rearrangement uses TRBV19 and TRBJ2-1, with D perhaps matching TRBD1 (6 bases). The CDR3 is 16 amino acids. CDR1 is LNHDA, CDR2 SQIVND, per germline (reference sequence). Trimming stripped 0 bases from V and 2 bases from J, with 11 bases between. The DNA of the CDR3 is TGTGCCAGTAGTATAGATGGACAGTTCACCTACAATGAGCAGTTCTTC. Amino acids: CASSIDGQFTYNEQFF.

The CDR3 DNA reads as TGCGCCAGCAGTCATTGCCAGAAATGGACGGGAGATAGCAATCAGCCCCAGCATTTT. Protein product: CASSHCQKWTGDSNQPQHF. The genes are TRBV23-1 and TRBJ1-5; D gene uncertain. TRBV23-1 is reported as an ORF; its role is uncertain. V lost 3 bases and J lost 0, with 21 bases in between. This CDR3 comprises 19 residues.

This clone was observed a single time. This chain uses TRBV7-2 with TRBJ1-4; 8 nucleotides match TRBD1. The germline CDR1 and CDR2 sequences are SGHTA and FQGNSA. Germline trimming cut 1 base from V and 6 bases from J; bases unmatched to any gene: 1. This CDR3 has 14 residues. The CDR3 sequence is CASSLGTGYEKLFF. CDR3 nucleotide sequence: TGTGCCAGCAGCTTAGGGACAGGGTATGAAAAACTGTTTTTT.

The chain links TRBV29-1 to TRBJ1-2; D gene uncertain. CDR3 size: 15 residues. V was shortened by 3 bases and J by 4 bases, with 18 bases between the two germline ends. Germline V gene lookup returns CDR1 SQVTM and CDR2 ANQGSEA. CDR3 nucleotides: TGCAGCGTTGATCCTTTGATGGCGGAAGGCTATGGCTACACCTTC. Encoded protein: CSVDPLMAEGYGYTF.

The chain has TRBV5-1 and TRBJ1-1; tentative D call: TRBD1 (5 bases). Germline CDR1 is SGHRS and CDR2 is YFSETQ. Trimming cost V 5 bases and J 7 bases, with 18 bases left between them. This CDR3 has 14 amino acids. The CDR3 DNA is TGCGCCAGCAGAGACCCGGGCTCAGACAGTGAAGCTTTCTTT. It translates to CASRDPGSDSEAFF.

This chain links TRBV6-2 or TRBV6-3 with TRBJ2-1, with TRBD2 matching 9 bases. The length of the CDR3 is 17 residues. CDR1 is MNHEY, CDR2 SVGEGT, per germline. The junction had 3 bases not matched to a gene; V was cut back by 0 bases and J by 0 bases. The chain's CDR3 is CASSYSSRGGSYNEQFF. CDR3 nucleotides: TGTGCCAGCAGTTACTCTTCGCGGGGGGGCTCCTACAATGAGCAGTTCTTC.

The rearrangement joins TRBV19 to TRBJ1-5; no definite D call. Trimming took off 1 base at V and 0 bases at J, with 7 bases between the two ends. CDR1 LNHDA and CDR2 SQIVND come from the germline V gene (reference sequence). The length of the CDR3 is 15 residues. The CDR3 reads CASSIAGISNQPQHF. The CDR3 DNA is TGTGCCAGTAGTATAGCGGGAATTAGCAATCAGCCCCAGCATTTT.

CDR3 DNA sequence: TGTGCCAGCAGCCCCGGTCCCCAAGAGACCCAGTACTTC. Translated: CASSPGPQETQYF. V usage is TRBV12-3 or TRBV12-4 and J usage is TRBJ2-5; no definite D call. The ends were cut back, 6 bases at V and 1 base at J, with 9 bases in the middle. The CDR3 contains 13 residues.

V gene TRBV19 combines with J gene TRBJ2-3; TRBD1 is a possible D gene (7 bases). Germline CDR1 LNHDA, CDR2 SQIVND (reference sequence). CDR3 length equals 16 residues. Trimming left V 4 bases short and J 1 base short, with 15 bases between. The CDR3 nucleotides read TGTGCCAGTAGTAGGCCCCAGGGGGGTGGCACAGATACGCAGTATTTT. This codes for CASSRPQGGGTDTQYF.

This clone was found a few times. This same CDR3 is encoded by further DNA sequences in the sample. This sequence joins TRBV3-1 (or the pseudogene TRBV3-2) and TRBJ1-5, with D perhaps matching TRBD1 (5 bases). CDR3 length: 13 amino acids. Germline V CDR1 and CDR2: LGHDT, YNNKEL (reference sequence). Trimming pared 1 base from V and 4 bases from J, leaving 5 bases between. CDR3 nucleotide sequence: TGTGCCAGCAGCCAAGGACAGAATCAGCCCCAGCATTTT. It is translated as CASSQGQNQPQHF.

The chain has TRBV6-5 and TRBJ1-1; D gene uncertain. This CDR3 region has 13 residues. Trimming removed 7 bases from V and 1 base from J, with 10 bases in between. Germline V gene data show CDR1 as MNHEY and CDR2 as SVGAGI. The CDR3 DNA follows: TGTGCCAGCATCACTAGACAGAACACTGAAGCTTTCTTT. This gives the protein CASITRQNTEAFF.

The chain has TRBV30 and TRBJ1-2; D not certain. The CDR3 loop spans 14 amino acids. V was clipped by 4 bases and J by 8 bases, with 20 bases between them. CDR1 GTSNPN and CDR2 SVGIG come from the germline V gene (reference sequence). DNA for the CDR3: TGTGCCTGGACCCCTGATTCCTATCGTACGGGCTACACCTTC. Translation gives CAWTPDSYRTGYTF.

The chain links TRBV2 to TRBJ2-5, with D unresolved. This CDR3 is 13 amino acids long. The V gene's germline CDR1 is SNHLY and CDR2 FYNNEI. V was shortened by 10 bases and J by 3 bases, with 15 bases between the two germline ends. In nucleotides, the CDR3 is TGTGCCACCTCCCCCCCCAGTGAAGAGACCCAGTACTTC. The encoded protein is CATSPPSEETQYF.

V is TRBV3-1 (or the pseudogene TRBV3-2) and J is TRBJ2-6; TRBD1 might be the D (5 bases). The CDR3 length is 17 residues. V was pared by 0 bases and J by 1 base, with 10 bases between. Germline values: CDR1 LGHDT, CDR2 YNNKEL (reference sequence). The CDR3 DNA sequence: TGTGCCAGCAGCCAAGATTTTACAGGTTCTGGGGCCAACGTCCTGACTTTC. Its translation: CASSQDFTGSGANVLTF.

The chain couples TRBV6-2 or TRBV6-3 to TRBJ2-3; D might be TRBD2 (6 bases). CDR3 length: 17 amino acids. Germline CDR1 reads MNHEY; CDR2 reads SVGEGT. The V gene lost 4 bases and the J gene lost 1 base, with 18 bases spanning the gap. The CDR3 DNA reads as TGTGCCAGCAGTTCCCCCCGGTGGGGCGGGGGCACAGATACGCAGTATTTT. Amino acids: CASSSPRWGGGTDTQYF.

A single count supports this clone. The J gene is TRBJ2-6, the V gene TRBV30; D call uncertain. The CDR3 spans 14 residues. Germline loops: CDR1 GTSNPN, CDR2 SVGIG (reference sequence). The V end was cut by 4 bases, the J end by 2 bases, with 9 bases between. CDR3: CAWKRQTGANVLTF. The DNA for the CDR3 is TGTGCCTGGAAGAGGCAGACTGGGGCCAACGTCCTGACTTTC.

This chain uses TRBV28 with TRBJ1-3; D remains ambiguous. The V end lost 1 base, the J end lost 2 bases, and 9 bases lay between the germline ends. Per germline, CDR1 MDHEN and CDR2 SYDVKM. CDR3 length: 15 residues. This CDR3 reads CASSLSSLAGNTIYF. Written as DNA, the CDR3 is TGTGCCAGCAGTTTATCGTCTCTCGCTGGAAACACCATATATTTT.

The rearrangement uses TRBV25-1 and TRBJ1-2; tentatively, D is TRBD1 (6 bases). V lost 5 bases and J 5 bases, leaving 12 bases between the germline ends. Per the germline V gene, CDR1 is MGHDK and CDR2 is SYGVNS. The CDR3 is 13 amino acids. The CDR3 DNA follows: TGTGCCAGCAGTAGGGGGGGTTCGTATGGCTACACCTTC. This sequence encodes CASSRGGSYGYTF.

Here the CDR3 DNA reads TGCGCCAGCAGCCTCCGAACAGGGAGAACACTGAACACTGAAGCTTTCTTT. Amino acids: CASSLRTGRTLNTEAFF. V and J are TRBV4-1 and TRBJ1-1; a weak D match, TRBD1 (6 bases). The germline V gene encodes CDR1 MGHRA and CDR2 YSYEKL. The CDR3 is 17 amino acids. V was shortened by 4 bases and J by 0 bases, with 18 bases between the two germline ends.

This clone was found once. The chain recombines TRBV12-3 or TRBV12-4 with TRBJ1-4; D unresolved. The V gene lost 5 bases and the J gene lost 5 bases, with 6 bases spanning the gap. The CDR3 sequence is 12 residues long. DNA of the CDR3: TGTGCCAGCAGTCCCCTGAATGAAAAACTGTTTTTT. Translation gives CASSPLNEKLFF.

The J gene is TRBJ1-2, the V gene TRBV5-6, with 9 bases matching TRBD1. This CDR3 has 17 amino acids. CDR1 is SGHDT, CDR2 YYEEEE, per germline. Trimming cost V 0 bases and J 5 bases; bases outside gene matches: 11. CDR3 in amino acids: CASSLGGQGPSRYGYTF. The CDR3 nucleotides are TGTGCCAGCAGCTTGGGAGGACAGGGGCCTTCCCGTTATGGCTACACCTTC.

The CDR3 DNA follows: TGTGCCAGCAGTACTCCGGGGGAGGTGGTCCCCAGCAATCAGCCCCAGCATTTT. Translated, it gives CASSTPGEVVPSNQPQHF. V and J are TRBV6-2 or TRBV6-3 and TRBJ1-5, with D tentatively TRBD1 (5 bases). The CDR3 loop spans 18 amino acids. Per germline, CDR1 MNHEY and CDR2 SVGEGT. Trimming left V 5 bases short and J 1 base short, with 21 bases between.

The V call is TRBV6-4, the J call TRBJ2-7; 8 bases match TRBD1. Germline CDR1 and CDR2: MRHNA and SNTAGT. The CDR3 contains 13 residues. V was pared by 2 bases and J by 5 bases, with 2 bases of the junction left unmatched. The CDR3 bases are TGTGCCAGCAGTGACCGACAGGGGCACGAGCAGTACGTC. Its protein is CASSDRQGHEQYV.